A few counts support the clone carrying this T cell receptor (beta chain). Its antigen is still unknown. CDR3 length: 16 amino acids. Germline values: CDR1 MGHRA, CDR2 YSYEKL. Trimming stripped 4 bases from V and 5 bases from J, with 19 bases between. These data come from a study of regulatory T cells in long-lasting Graves disease. The time point here: newly diagnosed GD, antithyroid drugs for less than 3 months. Scientists built the TCR library using RNA that was extracted from PBMCs. Notes on the study in general: The TCR repertoire of persistent Graves' patients was less diverse than that of newly diagnosed ones. Patients with persistent disease showed a bias toward TRBV28, TRBJ1-2 and TRBJ2-5.

Assembly of TCR beta libraries relied on iRepertoire HTBI primers together with Arm-PCR of CDR3 regions. MiXCR, applied by TCRdb to the multiplex PCR reads, yields one record per CDR3 protein. The data show some 370,000 distinct CDR3 sequences, 12% seen once. These data were also filed under a second study, of T cells in Graves' hyperthyroidism and ophthalmopathy. As that report states: A model using 13 V-J features told ophthalmopathy apart from stable hyperthyroidism.

The clonotype was recovered from a woman aged 18-30 years with Graves disease. The sample consisted of peripheral blood mononuclear cells (PBMCs), taken at new diagnosis, from a patient treated with antithyroid drugs. V and J are TRBV4-1 and TRBJ2-3; D might be TRBD2 (6 bases). The CDR3 spells CASSRFSGTGGDTQYF. As DNA, the CDR3 is TGCGCCAGCAGCCGCTTTAGCGGCACCGGCGGAGATACGCAGTATTTT.